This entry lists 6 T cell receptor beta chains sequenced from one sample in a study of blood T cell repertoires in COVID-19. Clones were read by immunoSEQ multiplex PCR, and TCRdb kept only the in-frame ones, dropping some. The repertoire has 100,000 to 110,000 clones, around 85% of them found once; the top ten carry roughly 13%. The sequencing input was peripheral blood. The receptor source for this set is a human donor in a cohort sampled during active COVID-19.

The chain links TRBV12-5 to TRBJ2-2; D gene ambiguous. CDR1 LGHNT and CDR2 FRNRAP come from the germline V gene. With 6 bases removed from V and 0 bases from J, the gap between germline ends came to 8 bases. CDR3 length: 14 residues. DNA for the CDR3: TGTGCTAGTGGGTTACACCCGAACACCGGGGAGCTGTTTTTT. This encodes CASGLHPNTGELFF.

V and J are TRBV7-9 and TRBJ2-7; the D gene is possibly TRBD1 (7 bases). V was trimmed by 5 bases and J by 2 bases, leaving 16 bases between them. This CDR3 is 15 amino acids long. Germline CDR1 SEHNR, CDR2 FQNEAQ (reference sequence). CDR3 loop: CASSATGRWTYEQYF. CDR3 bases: TGTGCCAGCAGCGCGACAGGGAGGTGGACCTACGAGCAGTACTTC.

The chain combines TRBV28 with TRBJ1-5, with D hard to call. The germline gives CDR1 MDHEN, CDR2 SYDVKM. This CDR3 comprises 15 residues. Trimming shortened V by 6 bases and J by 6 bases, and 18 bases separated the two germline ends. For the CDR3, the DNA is TGTGCCAGCAGCTCCCACGGGGTAGGCGGTCAGCCCCAGCATTTT. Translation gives CASSSHGVGGQPQHF.

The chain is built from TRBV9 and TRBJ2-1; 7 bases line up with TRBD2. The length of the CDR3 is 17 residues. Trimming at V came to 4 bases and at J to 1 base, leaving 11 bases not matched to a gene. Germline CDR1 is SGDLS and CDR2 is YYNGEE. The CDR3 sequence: CASSPRLARGSYNEQFF. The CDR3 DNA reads TGTGCCAGCAGCCCCCGACTAGCTCGGGGATCCTACAATGAGCAGTTCTTC.

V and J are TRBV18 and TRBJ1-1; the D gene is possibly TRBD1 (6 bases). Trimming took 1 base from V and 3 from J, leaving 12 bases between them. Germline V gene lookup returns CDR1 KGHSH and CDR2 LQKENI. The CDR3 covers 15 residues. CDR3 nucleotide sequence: TGTGCCAGCTCACCACAGCAGGGGTGGGACACTGAAGCTTTCTTT. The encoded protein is CASSPQQGWDTEAFF.

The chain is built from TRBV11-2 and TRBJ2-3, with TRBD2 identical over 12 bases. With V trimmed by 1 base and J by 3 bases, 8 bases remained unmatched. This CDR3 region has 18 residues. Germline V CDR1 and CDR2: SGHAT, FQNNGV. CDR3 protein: CASSLGASGRARTDTQYF. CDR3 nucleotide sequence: TGTGCCAGCAGCTTAGGGGCTAGCGGGAGGGCCAGGACAGATACGCAGTATTTT.